The clone carrying this T cell receptor (beta chain) was observed a few times. Antigen specificity is unknown. The entry originates in a study of PD-L1 blockade in urothelial cancer. General study points: Lower pretreatment blood TCR clonality, under the median, predicted better survival, researchers reported.

V dropped 5 bases and J dropped 8 bases, with 12 bases sitting between them. The germline CDR1 and CDR2 sequences are LNHDA and SQIVND (reference sequence). This CDR3 comprises 13 residues. Time point indicated: peripheral blood 6 weeks after treatment start. Method: immunoSEQ multiplex PCR; TCRdb's copy keeps in-frame clones and lacks some. The profile covers 100,000 to 150,000 clones, with around 86% appearing a single time and roughly 2.6% taken by the ten largest. Sample: PBMCs, taken around atezolizumab (anti-PD-L1) treatment. The chain uses TRBV19 and TRBJ2-2; possibly TRBD2 for D (5 bases). The clonotype originates from a man in his forties or fifties with urothelial cancer. The CDR3 DNA follows: TGTGCCAGTAGTGGCTACCGGGGTGGGGAGCTGTTTTTT. Protein: CASSGYRGGELFF.